These 21 T cell receptor beta chains were sequenced from one sample in a study of high-grade serous ovarian cancer treatment subgroups. Some clones are missing from TCRdb's copy, which holds only in-frame ones; the method was immunoSEQ multiplex PCR. The sample has over a thousand clones, approximately 71% seen once. The tumor samples were collected prior to definitive surgery or chemotherapy. Sequencing was done on a sample of tumor tissue. Every receptor here comes from a human donor with high-grade serous ovarian cancer.

The chain couples TRBV19 to TRBJ2-1; TRBD2 agrees at 7 bases. The CDR3 has 16 amino acids. Germline V gives CDR1 LNHDA, CDR2 SQIVND (reference sequence). V gave up 5 bases and J gave up 4 bases; unmatched junction bases: 11. Here the CDR3 reads CASSSGGSGPYNEQFF. The CDR3 bases are TGTGCCAGTAGTTCCGGGGGTAGCGGGCCTTACAATGAGCAGTTCTTC.

The genes are TRBV10-3 and TRBJ2-2; 7 bases line up with TRBD1. Trimming cost V 7 bases and J 6 bases; bases outside gene matches: 14. The length of the CDR3 is 16 residues. Germline CDR1 and CDR2: ENHRY and SYGVKD. CDR3 loop: CAINGEGDSLPGELFF. The DNA of the CDR3 is TGTGCCATCAATGGTGAGGGGGACAGTCTCCCCGGGGAGCTGTTTTTT.

V and J are TRBV11-2 and TRBJ2-3; the D gene is possibly TRBD2 (5 bases). Germline V gives CDR1 SGHAT, CDR2 FQNNGV. The CDR3 is 13 amino acids. The V end lost 5 bases, the J end lost 5 bases, and 11 bases lay between the germline ends. The CDR3, as DNA: TGTGCCAGCAGCCCGCTAGCCAGAGATACGCAGTATTTT. It specifies CASSPLARDTQYF.

The chain uses TRBV29-1 and TRBJ1-2; 7 bases match TRBD1. Germline trimming cut 4 bases from V and 0 bases from J; bases unmatched to any gene: 11. Per the germline V gene, CDR1 is SQVTM and CDR2 is ANQGSEA. This CDR3 has 16 residues. Here the CDR3 reads CSVATGMLLANYGYTF. The CDR3 nucleotides read TGCAGCGTTGCGACAGGGATGTTATTAGCTAACTATGGCTACACCTTC.

The V gene is TRBV27, the J gene TRBJ2-6; no firm D call. This CDR3 comprises 15 residues. V lost 3 bases, J lost 0 bases, and 6 bases lay in between. The V gene's germline CDR1 is MNHEY and CDR2 SMNVEV (reference sequence). The CDR3 reads CASSLVTSGANVLTF. The CDR3 region has the DNA TGTGCCAGCAGTTTGGTCACCTCTGGGGCCAACGTCCTGACTTTC.

This clone was recorded a few times. The genes are TRBV28 and TRBJ1-1, with D perhaps matching TRBD1 (6 bases). Deletions cut 5 bases from V and 4 bases from J, with 11 bases between. CDR3 size: 13 residues. Germline-derived CDR1 and CDR2 are MDHEN and SYDVKM. The CDR3 reads CASSPVGATEAFF. Written as DNA, the CDR3 is TGTGCCAGCAGTCCGGTGGGGGCCACTGAAGCTTTCTTT. The whole variable domain, remainder taken from reference TRBV28 and TRBJ1-1, is DVKVTQSSRYLVKRTGEKVFLECVQDMDHENMFWYRQDPGLGLRLIYFSYDVKMKEKGDIPEGYSVSREKKERFSLILESASTNQTSMYLCASSPVGATEAFFGQGTRLTVV.

In its sample, this clone ranks as large. The chain couples TRBV20-1 to TRBJ2-1; D uncertain. Per the germline V gene, CDR1 is DFQATT and CDR2 is SNEGSKA (reference sequence). V was pared by 6 bases and J by 8 bases, with 8 bases between. The CDR3 is made up of 10 amino acids. The CDR3 DNA is TGCAGTGCCTTAGCATATGAGCAGTTCTTC. This sequence encodes CSALAYEQFF.

This chain uses TRBV30 with TRBJ1-1; D possibly corresponds to TRBD1 (5 bases). The germline V gene encodes CDR1 GTSNPN and CDR2 SVGIG (reference sequence). Trimming removed 4 bases at V and 0 bases at J, with 6 bases between. The CDR3 is made up of 12 amino acids. The CDR3, as DNA: TGTGCCTGGACGGACATGAACACTGAAGCTTTCTTT. This codes for CAWTDMNTEAFF.

This clone qualifies as large. The chain joins TRBV27 to TRBJ1-2; TRBD1 aligns across 7 bases. From germline, CDR1 is MNHEY and CDR2 SMNVEV (reference sequence). The CDR3 length is 15 residues. Trimming removed 3 bases from V and 1 base from J; junction bases left unmatched: 5. CDR3 region: CASSFLRDSNYGYTF. The CDR3 nucleotides read TGTGCCAGCAGTTTTCTCCGGGACAGTAACTATGGCTACACCTTC.

This clone was detected only once. The rearrangement uses TRBV7-2 and TRBJ1-1, with D uncertain. Looked up from germline, CDR1 is SGHTA and CDR2 is FQGNSA. This CDR3 comprises 12 residues. V dropped 10 bases and J dropped 4 bases, with 13 bases sitting between them. CDR3 nucleotides: TGTGCCACTGCCAAGTGGGGCACTGAAGCTTTCTTT. Its translation is CATAKWGTEAFF.

The chain is built from TRBV11-2 and TRBJ2-1, with TRBD2 matching 10 bases. The V and J ends lost 2 bases and 2 bases, in that order; junction bases with no gene match: 3. This CDR3 spans 16 amino acids. Germline CDR1 SGHAT, CDR2 FQNNGV. The CDR3 sequence is CASSLPSGGPYNEQFF. CDR3 DNA: TGTGCCAGCAGCTTACCTAGCGGGGGCCCCTACAATGAGCAGTTCTTC. The whole variable domain, filled in from reference TRBV11-2 and TRBJ2-1, reads EAGVAQSPRYKIIEKRQSVAFWCNPISGHATLYWYQQILGQGPKLLIQFQNNGVVDDSQLPKDRFSAERLKGVDSTLKIQPAKLEDSAVYLCASSLPSGGPYNEQFFGPGTRLTVL.

This clone was seen a handful of times. The gene calls are TRBV11-3 and TRBJ1-1; possible D gene TRBD1, 5 bases. This CDR3 region has 11 residues. Trimming cost V 3 bases and J 7 bases, with 6 bases left between them. Germline V gene lookup returns CDR1 SGHNT and CDR2 YENEEA. CDR3 residues: CASSFRDEAFF. In nucleotides, the CDR3 is TGTGCCAGCAGCTTCAGGGATGAAGCTTTCTTT.

The V call is TRBV11-1, the J call TRBJ2-5; no clear D. The DNA end is more similar to TRBJ2-7, so the J call may be wrong. CDR1 and CDR2 (germline): SGHAT, FQDESV (reference sequence). CDR3 length: 13 residues. The CDR3 DNA is TGTGCCAGCAGCTTTGGCAGTACCTACGAGCAGTACTTC. Amino acid sequence: CASSFGSTYEQYF.

This rearrangement joins TRBV11-2 to TRBJ2-1; 10 bases match TRBD2. CDR3 size: 15 residues. The V gene end was trimmed by 5 bases and the J gene end by 1 base; junction bases not matched to a gene: 2. Germline CDR1 is SGHAT and CDR2 is FQNNGV. The CDR3, as DNA: TGTGCCAGCAGCCCTAGCGGGAGATCCTACAATGAGCAGTTCTTC. As protein: CASSPSGRSYNEQFF.

The chain joins TRBV12-5 to TRBJ2-1; D is uncertain. This CDR3 spans 13 amino acids. V dropped 1 base and J dropped 4 bases, with 5 bases sitting between them. CDR1 is LGHNT and CDR2 is FRNRAP in the germline V gene. CDR3 residues: CASGLDSYNEQFF. CDR3 DNA: TGTGCTAGTGGTTTGGACAGTTACAATGAGCAGTTCTTC.

The rearrangement uses TRBV5-1 and TRBJ2-1; 12 bases map to TRBD1. The germline V gene has CDR1 SGHRS and CDR2 YFSETQ. The V gene end was trimmed by 4 bases and the J gene end by 7 bases; junction bases not matched to a gene: 12. This CDR3 region has 17 residues. The CDR3: CASSRGSGTGGLNEQFF. In nucleotides, the CDR3 is TGCGCCAGCAGCCGGGGGAGCGGGACAGGGGGCTTGAATGAGCAGTTCTTC.

V is TRBV7-9 and J is TRBJ1-1; 9 bases match TRBD1. V trimming: 2 bases; J trimming: 5 bases; junction bases outside the gene matches: 3. CDR3 length equals 14 residues. The germline CDR1 and CDR2 sequences are SEHNR and FQNEAQ (reference sequence). For the CDR3, the DNA is TGTGCCAGCAGCTTAAACAGGGGGCTGACTGAAGCTTTCTTT. This sequence encodes CASSLNRGLTEAFF.

The V gene is TRBV5-8, the J gene TRBJ2-7; D ambiguous. Germline V gene lookup returns CDR1 SGHTS and CDR2 YDEGEE. Trimming cost V 2 bases and J 0 bases, with 6 bases left between them. The CDR3 length is 13 residues. CDR3 region: CASSFTDSYEQYF. The CDR3 DNA is TGTGCCAGCAGCTTTACAGACTCCTACGAGCAGTACTTC.

The rearrangement joins TRBV6-6 to TRBJ2-3; the D gene is possibly TRBD1 (5 bases). Germline V gene sequence: CDR1 MNHNY, CDR2 SVGAGI (reference sequence). The CDR3 totals 12 residues. V gave up 5 bases and J gave up 4 bases, with 7 bases separating them. The DNA of the CDR3 is TGTGCCAGCAGTCCAGGGCCAGATACGCAGTATTTT. Translated: CASSPGPDTQYF.

V is TRBV7-2 and J is TRBJ2-3; 8 bases map to TRBD2. Looked up from germline, CDR1 is SGHTA and CDR2 is FQGNSA. The CDR3 runs 16 residues. V lost 1 base to trimming and J lost 1 base; unmatched junction nucleotides: 4. CDR3 sequence reads: CASSLDETSGTDTQYF. In DNA, the CDR3 is TGTGCCAGCAGCTTAGATGAGACTAGCGGCACAGATACGCAGTATTTT.

The chain employs TRBV5-6 and TRBJ2-7; D gene ambiguous. Per the germline V gene, CDR1 is SGHDT and CDR2 is YYEEEE. The ends were cut back, 4 bases at V and 2 bases at J, with 16 bases in the middle. The CDR3 is 15 amino acids. The CDR3 bases are TGTGCCAGCAGCCAGAGAACCTTACAGACCTACGAGCAGTACTTC. It specifies CASSQRTLQTYEQYF.